This T cell receptor beta chain was sequenced during a study of shared clonotypes between healthy human individuals. It was across several immunoSEQ plates that each subset's genomic DNA was evenly split. The assay was immunoSEQ multiplex PCR, and TCRdb's table has in-frame clones only and misses some. The sample lists approximately 470,000 clones, more than 75% occurring once. This CDR3 has 15 amino acids. Germline lookup yields CDR1 SGHTA and CDR2 FQGNSA. Trimming removed 4 bases from V and 1 base from J; junction bases left unmatched: 3. Study-wide findings and caveats: Investigators collected only blood, and repertoires in tissues likely differ.

This clone was recorded a few times. As yet, its antigen is unknown. The origin of this receptor is a woman aged 40 to 50 in good health. Some clones in this sample may be carry-over from other donors' samples. The material sequenced was PBMCs. V and J are TRBV7-2 and TRBJ2-5; 10 positions match TRBD2. The CDR3 DNA reads TGTGCCAGCAGCTCTAGCGGGAGTCCCCAAGAGACCCAGTACTTC. Protein: CASSSSGSPQETQYF.